This T cell receptor (beta chain) was documented in a study of shared clonotypes between healthy human individuals. The protocol was immunoSEQ multiplex PCR, while the TCRdb copy is restricted to in-frame clones and leaves out a portion. Here the sample spans about 2.2 million clones, approximately 92% being singletons. As concerns this clone: Its antigen is still unknown.

The germline V gene encodes CDR1 SNHLY and CDR2 FYNNEI. This CDR3 has 15 residues. V lost 4 bases to trimming and J lost 5 bases, with 15 bases between them. Study outcomes and limitations: Donors were few, which limited the genetic and exposure-history diversity represented. Relative to their counterparts shared across all four donors, non-shared clonotypes exhibited diminished generation probabilities.

Naive-designated CD8 cells lacked CD45RO, were positively enriched for CCR7, and omitted terminally differentiated effector memory CD45RA+ cells. Material for sequencing was naive CD8+ T cells from PBMCs. This sequence joins TRBV2 and TRBJ1-3; D unresolved. The TCR originated in a man aged 18-30 years in good health. Some clones in this sample may be carry-over from other donors' samples. The CDR3 is CASSVDTDRRNTIYF. The CDR3 DNA reads as TGTGCCAGCAGTGTAGACACCGATCGCAGAAACACCATATATTTT.